This paragraph covers one T cell receptor beta chain sequence. Its antigen is undetermined. This sample stems from a study of radiotherapy plus CTLA-4 blockade in lung cancer. CTLA-4 blockade with ipilimumab, together with focal radiation, was given to patients with chemo-refractory metastatic non-small-cell lung cancer. Whole-study results and caveats: Best predicting response, reportedly, were early blood T cell clone dynamics, with interferon-beta. Blood TCR clones of tumor origin expanded after radiotherapy plus ipilimumab.

Data came from immunoSEQ multiplex PCR; TCRdb stores just in-frame clones and leaves some out. The sample shows approximately 50,000 clones, approximately 80% of them seen only once. Germline V gene sequence: CDR1 SGHTS, CDR2 YDEGEE. The CDR3 has 11 amino acids. The V end lost 5 bases, the J end lost 9 bases, and 11 bases lay between the germline ends. This TCR came from a human donor with non-small cell lung cancer whose response to radiotherapy plus ipilimumab could not be evaluated. Sequencing used peripheral blood, obtained from a patient treated with radiotherapy plus ipilimumab. The chain employs TRBV5-8 and TRBJ1-2, with D possibly matching TRBD1 (6 bases). The CDR3 here is CASRLRGSYTF. The CDR3 DNA reads TGTGCCAGCAGACTTAGGGGGAGCTACACCTTC. The complete variable domain, with remaining parts taken from reference TRBV5-8 and TRBJ1-2, reads EAGVTQSPTHLIKTRGQQATLRCSPISGHTSVYWYQQALGLGLQFLLWYDEGEERNRGNFPPRFSGRQFPNYSSELNVNALELEDSALYLCASRLRGSYTFGSGTRLTVV.